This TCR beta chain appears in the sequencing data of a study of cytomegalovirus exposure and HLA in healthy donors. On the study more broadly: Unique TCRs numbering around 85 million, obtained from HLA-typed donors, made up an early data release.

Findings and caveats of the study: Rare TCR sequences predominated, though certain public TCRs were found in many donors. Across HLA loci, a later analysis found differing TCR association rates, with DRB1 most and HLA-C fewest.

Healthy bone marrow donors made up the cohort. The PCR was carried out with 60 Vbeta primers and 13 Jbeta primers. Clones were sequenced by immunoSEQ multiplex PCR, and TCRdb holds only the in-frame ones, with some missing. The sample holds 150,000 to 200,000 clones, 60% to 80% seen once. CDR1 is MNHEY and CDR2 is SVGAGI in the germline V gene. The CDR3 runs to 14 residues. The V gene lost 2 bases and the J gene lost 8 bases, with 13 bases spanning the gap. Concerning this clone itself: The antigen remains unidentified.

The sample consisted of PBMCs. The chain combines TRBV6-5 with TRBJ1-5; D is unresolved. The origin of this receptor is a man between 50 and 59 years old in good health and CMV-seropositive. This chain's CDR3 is CASSYRAEGKPQHF. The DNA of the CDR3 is TGTGCCAGCAGTTACAGGGCTGAGGGAAAGCCCCAGCATTTT.